Each of the 8 T cell receptor beta chains below was sequenced from the same sample in a study of T cells after posttransplantation cyclophosphamide. Control samples came 1 year after myeloablative marrow transplants with methotrexate plus calcineurin inhibitor. The method was immunoSEQ multiplex PCR; TCRdb's version includes in-frame clones alone and lacks a portion of them. The sample comprises 21,000 or so clones, just over 85% of which are singletons, and approximately 2.3% rests with the top ten. Sequenced material: PBMCs, taken 362 days after allogeneic stem cell transplant with calcineurin inhibitor and methotrexate. The source of these receptors is a female patient between 30 and 39 years old who received an allogeneic stem cell transplant from an unrelated donor, was CMV-positive, and had acute and chronic GVHD. Some T cells may have come from the graft donor.

The CDR3 region has the DNA TGTGCCAGCAGCTCCCAAGCGGGGGGGCCTTTCGGTGAGCAGTTCTTC. This sequence encodes CASSSQAGGPFGEQFF. V is TRBV7-3 and J is TRBJ2-1; TRBD2 agrees at 10 bases. The germline V gene has CDR1 SGHTA and CDR2 FQGTGA. CDR3 length equals 16 residues. V was pared by 4 bases and J by 9 bases, with 12 bases of the junction left unmatched.

This clone has just a few counts. The V and J genes are TRBV28 and TRBJ1-2, with 9 nucleotides matching TRBD1. Trimming at V came to 5 bases and at J to 8 bases, leaving 12 bases not matched to a gene. CDR1 is MDHEN and CDR2 is SYDVKM in the germline V gene. CDR3 size: 15 residues. DNA for the CDR3: TGTGCCAGCAGTACTCCTCCCACAGGGGGCGGGGGCTACACCTTC. Amino acid sequence: CASSTPPTGGGGYTF.

This sequence joins TRBV27 and TRBJ1-2, with TRBD1 as a possible D gene (5 bases). This CDR3 has 13 residues. Trimming removed 2 bases from V and 3 bases from J, with 7 bases in between. The germline V gene encodes CDR1 MNHEY and CDR2 SMNVEV (reference sequence). CDR3 bases: TGTGCCAGCAGTTTAAGCAGGGACTATGGCTACACCTTC. Its translation: CASSLSRDYGYTF.

This clone was counted once. The chain is built from TRBV27 and TRBJ1-5; D possibly corresponds to TRBD1 (6 bases). From germline, CDR1 is MNHEY and CDR2 SMNVEV (reference sequence). CDR3 size: 15 residues. Trimming took 3 bases from V and 2 from J, leaving 11 bases between them. CDR3 in amino acids: CASSLQGIRNQPQHF. The CDR3 DNA follows: TGTGCCAGCAGTTTGCAGGGGATTCGCAATCAGCCCCAGCATTTT.

The chain has TRBV5-1 and TRBJ2-5; TRBD2 matches 12 bases. CDR3 size: 18 residues. Trimming took 1 base from V and 5 from J; bases not matched to a gene: 12. Per the germline V gene, CDR1 is SGHRS and CDR2 is YFSETQ. CDR3 residues: CASSLNGLAGTLDETQYF. CDR3 coding DNA: TGCGCCAGCAGCTTGAACGGACTAGCGGGGACATTGGATGAGACCCAGTACTTC.

The rearrangement joins TRBV11-2 to TRBJ2-5; D is unclear. The length of the CDR3 is 12 residues. CDR1 and CDR2 (germline): SGHAT, FQNNGV. Trimming removed 2 bases at V and 5 bases at J, with 6 bases between. The CDR3 nucleotides read TGTGCCAGCAGCTTATCGCGGGAGACCCAGTACTTC. It translates to CASSLSRETQYF.

This sequence joins TRBV28 and TRBJ2-5; TRBD1 aligns across 7 bases. The germline V gene has CDR1 MDHEN and CDR2 SYDVKM. The CDR3 is 15 amino acids. Germline trimming cut 5 bases from V and 2 bases from J; bases unmatched to any gene: 8. CDR3 sequence reads: CASSQQGPMQETQYF. CDR3 nucleotide sequence: TGTGCCAGCAGTCAACAGGGGCCCATGCAAGAGACCCAGTACTTC. Variable domain in full (rest from reference TRBV28 and TRBJ2-5): DVKVTQSSRYLVKRTGEKVFLECVQDMDHENMFWYRQDPGLGLRLIYFSYDVKMKEKGDIPEGYSVSREKKERFSLILESASTNQTSMYLCASSQQGPMQETQYFGPGTRLLVL.

The V call is TRBV19, the J call TRBJ2-3, with 9 bases lining up with TRBD2. CDR3 length equals 16 residues. The germline V gene encodes CDR1 LNHDA and CDR2 SQIVND (reference sequence). Germline trimming cut 7 bases from V and 3 bases from J; bases unmatched to any gene: 11. Here the CDR3 reads CASTRGAGGLTDTQYF. CDR3 DNA: TGTGCCAGTACCCGCGGGGCGGGGGGGCTGACAGATACGCAGTATTTT.